These T cell receptor beta chains were read from a single sample in a study of blood T cell repertoires in COVID-19. Sequencing was performed with immunoSEQ multiplex PCR; in TCRdb, only in-frame clones are kept and a portion is missing. In the table there are more than 95,000 clones, 70% to 90% of which are singletons. Input material: peripheral blood. Receptors were obtained from a human donor in a cohort sampled during active COVID-19. CDR3s leave out the opening cysteine and the closing phenylalanine or tryptophan. Clone size appears in some rows only: once, few, many, or a class for an expanded clone.

CDR3 protein | J gene | clone size | V gene
ASSLDVTRKALH | TRBJ1-6 | - | TRBV11-2
ASSLQSGGSDTQY | TRBJ2-3 | - | TRBV7-2
TSSLLFYEQY | TRBJ2-7 | few | TRBV1
ASSPGFDREQY | TRBJ2-7 | - | TRBV3-1/TRBV3-2
ASSLSREVLFRETQY | TRBJ2-5 | - | TRBV5-1
SASELRGKNTEAF | TRBJ1-1 | once | TRBV20-1
ASTAREGEQF | TRBJ2-1 | once | TRBV6-5
ASSLRPQGEQY | TRBJ2-7 | once | TRBV7-2
ASTLRVFNSPLH | TRBJ1-6 | once | TRBV2
ASSPESRQQF | TRBJ2-1 | - | TRBV18
ASSLVAGPYNEQF | TRBJ2-1 | - | TRBV7-6
ASRPSNSYNEQF | TRBJ2-1 | - | TRBV19
ASRPGQGAYEQY | TRBJ2-7 | - | TRBV6-5
AISGTGISTDTQY | TRBJ2-3 | - | TRBV10-3
AITEGLAGGDEQY | TRBJ2-7 | once | TRBV10-3
ASSSGLAGGETQY | TRBJ2-5 | - | TRBV6-6
ASSLAGGGTEAF | TRBJ1-1 | - | TRBV7-6
ASSREGRGREGYT | TRBJ1-2 | - | TRBV5-1
ASGQSNTGELF | TRBJ2-2 | - | TRBV5-1
AWSGPGLAGGRLGEQF | TRBJ2-1 | - | TRBV30
ASSLAVGQGYEQY | TRBJ2-7 | - | TRBV5-1
ASSIGVSGQPQH | TRBJ1-5 | - | TRBV19
ASSFVGQEQETQY | TRBJ2-5 | - | TRBV28
AISEGQGQETQY | TRBJ2-5 | - | TRBV10-3
ASSQAASGGPAGSVQY | TRBJ2-7 | - | TRBV4-1
AWSPSALGAAQAVSYGYT | TRBJ1-2 | - | TRBV30
ASSQGGRNGYT | TRBJ1-2 | - | TRBV3-1/TRBV3-2
ASSPWTGAQYGYT | TRBJ1-2 | - | TRBV28
ASGTGGQDTQY | TRBJ2-3 | - | TRBV9
ASSKRGVRTGTYEQY | TRBJ2-7 | - | TRBV19
ATSREAEDSGNTIY | TRBJ1-3 | - | TRBV15
ASSLGSGQY | TRBJ2-7 | - | TRBV11-2
AWSQGYSNQPQH | TRBJ1-5 | - | TRBV30
ASSLYRGNYEQY | TRBJ2-7 | - | TRBV5-4
ASSPVAGEQY | TRBJ2-7 | once | TRBV18
AISESYSGTVTTNYGYT | TRBJ1-2 | - | TRBV10-3
ASSQGLTSGNTIY | TRBJ1-3 | - | TRBV2
ASSPRTATNEKLF | TRBJ1-4 | - | TRBV7-2
ASSLGQVLSTNEKLF | TRBJ1-4 | - | TRBV11-2
ASSLGQGPTDTQY | TRBJ2-3 | once | TRBV5-1
ASPQQGAPVYGYT | TRBJ1-2 | - | TRBV23-1
ASSSRLALRVDEQF | TRBJ2-1 | - | TRBV11-2
SGGTDGYT | TRBJ1-2 | - | TRBV29-1
ASSGTGPGELF | TRBJ2-2 | - | TRBV9
ASSHTSRRAGKNTGELF | TRBJ2-2 | - | TRBV7-8
AIRPGGGKFEQY | TRBJ2-7 | - | TRBV10-3
ASSTGQGMNTEAF | TRBJ1-1 | - | TRBV9
AISRDRGSPLH | TRBJ1-6 | - | TRBV10-3
ASSTDRYYEQY | TRBJ2-7 | - | TRBV2
ASSLTSGGADTQY | TRBJ2-3 | - | TRBV5-4
ASSGYRGNNEQF | TRBJ2-1 | - | TRBV7-6
ASSGQDRLAGGHYEQY | TRBJ2-7 | - | TRBV10-2
ASSSSLLYGYT | TRBJ1-2 | - | TRBV6-5
ASSLRYSNQPQH | TRBJ1-5 | - | TRBV2
AISQALRLAGGYEQY | TRBJ2-7 | - | TRBV10-3
AIREGGFPNSPLH | TRBJ1-6 | - | TRBV10-3
ASRAEADTQY | TRBJ2-3 | - | TRBV4-2